This record covers a single T cell receptor beta chain. Its target is unknown. This specimen belongs to a study of early stage breast cancer tumors. Study conclusions and caveats: Enriched TCRB sequences shared across patients were mostly commonly generated sequences. Bulk DNA sequencing of unsorted cells missed chain pairing and markers. Tumor and normal breast were distinguished via blood comparison in about 85% of the 16 patients. Tumors had about 2.3-fold higher T cell density than normal breast.

Measured with immunoSEQ multiplex PCR; TCRdb has only the in-frame clones, and not every one. The sample contains about 70,000 clones, approximately 80% of which appear only once. Germline V gives CDR1 SGHAT, CDR2 FQNNGV. Trimming removed 4 bases at V and 3 bases at J, with 16 bases between. CDR3 length: 15 amino acids. The chain recombines TRBV11-2 with TRBJ2-7, with no clear D. Material for sequencing was blood. The sequence derives from a person aged 35-49 years with breast cancer. The DNA of the CDR3 is TGTGCCAGCAGCTCCCCCGAACGGAATATCTACGAGCAGTACTTC. Translation gives CASSSPERNIYEQYF.